This TCR beta chain was obtained from a study of blood T cells in healthy people across ages. Then a second PCR, running roughly 7 to 11 cycles, was carried out with a sample-barcoded 5' primer and a J-beta primer mix. Each cDNA molecule carried a tag from a template-switch adaptor that contained 12 random nucleotides. MiXCR was run by TCRdb on the 5' RACE reads, yielding one entry per CDR3 protein. The table has some 1.4 million distinct CDR3 sequences, 42% seen once. The germline V and J ends were trimmed by 4 bases and 5 bases, with 17 bases remaining between them. This CDR3 region has 15 residues. Germline lookup yields CDR1 MNHNS and CDR2 SASEGT. Researchers collected around 11 milliliters of peripheral blood from every single donor.

The gene calls are TRBV6-1 and TRBJ1-1; tentative D call: TRBD1 (6 bases). The source of this sequence is a woman younger than 30 in good health. The source material was blood. The DNA of the CDR3 is TGTGCCAGCAGTGTAGGAGGACAGCCCTCAACTGAAGCTTTCTTT. This sequence encodes CASSVGGQPSTEAFF.